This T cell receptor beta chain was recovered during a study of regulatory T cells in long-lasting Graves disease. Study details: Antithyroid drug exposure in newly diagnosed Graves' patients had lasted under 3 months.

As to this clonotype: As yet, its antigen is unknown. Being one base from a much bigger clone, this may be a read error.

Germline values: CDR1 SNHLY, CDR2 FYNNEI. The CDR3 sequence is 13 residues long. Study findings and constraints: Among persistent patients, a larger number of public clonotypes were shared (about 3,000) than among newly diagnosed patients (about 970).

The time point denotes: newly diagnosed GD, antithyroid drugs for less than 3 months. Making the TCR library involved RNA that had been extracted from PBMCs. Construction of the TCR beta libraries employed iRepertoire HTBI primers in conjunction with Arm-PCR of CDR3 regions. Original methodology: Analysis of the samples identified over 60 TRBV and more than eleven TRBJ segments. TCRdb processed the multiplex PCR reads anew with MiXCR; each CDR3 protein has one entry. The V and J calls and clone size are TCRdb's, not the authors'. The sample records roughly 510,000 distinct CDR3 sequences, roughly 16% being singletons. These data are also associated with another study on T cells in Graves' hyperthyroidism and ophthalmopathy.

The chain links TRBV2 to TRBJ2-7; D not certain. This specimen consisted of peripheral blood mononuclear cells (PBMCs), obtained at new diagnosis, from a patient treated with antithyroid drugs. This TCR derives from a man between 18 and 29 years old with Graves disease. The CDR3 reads CAGSQFPSYEQYF. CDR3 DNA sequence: TGTGCCGGCAGTCAGTTCCCCTCCTACGAGCAGTACTTC.